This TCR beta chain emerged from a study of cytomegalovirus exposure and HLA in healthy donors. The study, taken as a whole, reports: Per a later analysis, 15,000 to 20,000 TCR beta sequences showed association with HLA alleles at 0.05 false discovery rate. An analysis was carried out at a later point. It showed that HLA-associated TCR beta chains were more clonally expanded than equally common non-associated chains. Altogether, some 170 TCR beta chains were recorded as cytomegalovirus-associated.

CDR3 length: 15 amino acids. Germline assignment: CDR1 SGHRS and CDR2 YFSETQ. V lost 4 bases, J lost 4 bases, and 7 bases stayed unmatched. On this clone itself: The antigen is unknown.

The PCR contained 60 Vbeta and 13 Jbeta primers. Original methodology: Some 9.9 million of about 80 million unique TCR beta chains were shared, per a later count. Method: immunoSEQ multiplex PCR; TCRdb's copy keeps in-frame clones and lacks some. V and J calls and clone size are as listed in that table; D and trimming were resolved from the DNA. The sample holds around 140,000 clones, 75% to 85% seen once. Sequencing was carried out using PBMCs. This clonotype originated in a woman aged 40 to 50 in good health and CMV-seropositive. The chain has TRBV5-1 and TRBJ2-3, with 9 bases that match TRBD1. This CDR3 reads CASSTGTGLADTQYF. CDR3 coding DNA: TGCGCCAGCAGCACCGGGACAGGGTTGGCAGATACGCAGTATTTT.